This T cell receptor beta chain was obtained from a study of OX40 agonist ivuxolimab in advanced cancers. Across the whole study: All patients had ivuxolimab intravenously every 2 weeks at 0.01 to 10 mg/kg. Patients treated during dose escalation were battling hepatocellular carcinoma, melanoma, renal cell or head and neck cancer.

If patients had autoimmune disease history or systemic immunosuppression, they were excluded. The sample holds one count of this clone. This table comes from immunoSEQ multiplex PCR, and its TCRdb copy is limited to in-frame clones, with some not included. The sample yields approximately 70,000 clones, 82% seen once. CDR1 and CDR2 (germline): SGHRS, YFSETQ. Trimming took 1 base from V and 11 from J, leaving 20 bases between them. This CDR3 is built from 15 residues. The sequences come from CD4+ or CD8+ T cells sorted from blood, collected in a trial of the OX40 agonist ivuxolimab. The sequence was obtained from an adult with an advanced solid tumor such as melanoma, head and neck, liver or kidney cancer. V gene TRBV5-1 combines with J gene TRBJ2-3, with D perhaps given as TRBD1 or TRBD2 (6 bases each). The CDR3 DNA is TGCGCCAGCAGCTTGTCGGGGGCTGTCCCTGTGGAGCAGTATTTT. Translating it yields CASSLSGAVPVEQYF.